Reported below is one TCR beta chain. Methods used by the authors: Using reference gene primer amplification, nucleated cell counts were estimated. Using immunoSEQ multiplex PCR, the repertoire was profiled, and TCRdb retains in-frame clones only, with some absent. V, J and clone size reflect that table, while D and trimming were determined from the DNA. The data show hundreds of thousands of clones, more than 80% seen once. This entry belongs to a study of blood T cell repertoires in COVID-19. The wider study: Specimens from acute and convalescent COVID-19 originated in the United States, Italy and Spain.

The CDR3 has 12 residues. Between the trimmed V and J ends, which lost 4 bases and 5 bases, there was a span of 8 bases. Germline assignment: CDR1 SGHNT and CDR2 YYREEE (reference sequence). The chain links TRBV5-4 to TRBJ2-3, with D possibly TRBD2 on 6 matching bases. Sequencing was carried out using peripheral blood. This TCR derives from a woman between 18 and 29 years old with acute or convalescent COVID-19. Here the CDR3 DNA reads TGTGCCAGCAGCCGGGGAGGAGATACGCAGTATTTT. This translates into CASSRGGDTQYF.